The entry below describes one T cell receptor (beta chain). Its antigen is unidentified. CDR3 length equals 13 residues. Germline values: CDR1 SGHNT, CDR2 YENEEA. V was shortened by 1 base and J by 7 bases, with 10 bases between the two germline ends. Data came from immunoSEQ multiplex PCR; TCRdb stores just in-frame clones and leaves some out. Here the sample spans about 130,000 clones, under 95% being singletons. This specimen comes from a study of T cell responses to AZD1222 COVID-19 vaccine. Study context: Some second doses came at about 4 weeks and others at about 12 weeks; these were pooled.

Whole-study findings and limits: Dominant at 160-218 and 743-854, vaccine-associated CD4 TCRs also spanned spike. AZD1222 recipients seropositive at baseline numbered only five to seven.

The source of this sequence is an adult in good health. Specimen: peripheral blood, collected on day 0 of AZD1222 vaccination. V gene TRBV11-3 combines with J gene TRBJ1-1; D ambiguous. CDR3 residues: CASSLAVRSEAFF. The CDR3 DNA sequence: TGTGCCAGCAGCTTAGCGGTCCGGAGTGAAGCTTTCTTT.